The source of this T cell receptor (beta chain) is a study of human T cells and chemical hapten exposure. Study overall: Sensitization involved placing 2% DPC onto a 2 cm by 2 cm region of upper inner arm skin. Upper-back patch tests with 0.01% DPC were read at 6 days.

This clonotype was counted many times. Library construction involved attaching unique molecular identifiers to individual cDNA molecules, which allowed quantitative, reproducible TCR counting. Study processing details: Ranging from about 20,000 to 700,000, TCR counts per sample had a median value of 95,638. TCRdb reanalysed the RACE reads using MiXCR and keeps one entry per CDR3 protein. These V and J calls derive from TCRdb rather than the authors' analysis. The sample has 110,000 to 150,000 distinct CDR3 sequences, 12% seen once. The time point here: patch test 2, 6 weeks after DPC sensitization. Treatment noted: therapeutic diphenylcyclopropenone sensitization with weekly scalp DPC. V lost 3 bases, J lost 2 bases, and 11 bases lay in between. The CDR3 runs to 14 residues. Germline CDR1 and CDR2: MDHEN and SYDVKM.

The TCR comes from a woman between 50 and 59 years old with alopecia areata. Some clones in this sample may be carry-over from other donors' samples. This material consisted of whole blood, taken in connection with sensitization to the hapten diphenylcyclopropenone (DPC). The chain is built from TRBV28 and TRBJ2-7, with D unclear. CDR3 coding DNA: TGTGCCAGCAGTTTGCTCGGCCGCACCTACGAGCAGTACTTC. Translation gives CASSLLGRTYEQYF.